This T cell receptor (beta chain) is drawn from a study of cytomegalovirus exposure and HLA in healthy donors. V dropped 6 bases and J dropped 3 bases, with 14 bases sitting between them. CDR3 length equals 14 residues. The V gene's germline CDR1 is MNHEY and CDR2 SMNVEV (reference sequence). PCR was performed using 60 Vbeta and 13 Jbeta primers. Data came from immunoSEQ multiplex PCR; TCRdb stores just in-frame clones and leaves some out. The table includes approximately 79,000 clones, about 78% detected once. The chain recombines TRBV27 with TRBJ1-2; a weak D match, TRBD1 (5 bases). The TCR was taken from a man between 35 and 55 years old in good health and CMV-seronegative. Sequencing was carried out using PBMCs. The CDR3 reads CASSPVGGDYGYTF. CDR3 coding DNA: TGTGCCAGCAGCCCCGTGGGGGGGGACTATGGCTACACCTTC.